Sequencing of this T cell receptor beta chain was carried out in a study of blood T cell repertoires in COVID-19. The assay was immunoSEQ multiplex PCR, and TCRdb's table has in-frame clones only and misses some. The table records 120,000 or so clones, around three quarters of them present only once. The sample consisted of peripheral blood. The sequence was collected from a man aged 35 to 55 with active or convalescent COVID-19.

The CDR3 sequence: CASSSDRGRGAFF. The CDR3 nucleotides read TGTGCCAGCTCATCGGACAGGGGGCGTGGAGCTTTCTTT. V gene TRBV18 combines with J gene TRBJ1-1, with 11 positions matching TRBD1. Losses at the gene ends were 5 bases for V and 10 bases for J; bases not matched to a gene: 6. Germline CDR1 is KGHSH and CDR2 is LQKENI. The CDR3 is 13 amino acids.